What follows describes a single T cell receptor beta chain. This sample is drawn from a study of blood T cell repertoires in COVID-19. On the study more broadly: The United States, Italy and Spain were the sources of the acute and convalescent COVID-19 samples. T cells, B-cell-depleted T cells, or PBMCs provided the cDNA or gDNA that served as material.

Study processing details: Reference gene primer amplification yielded estimated nucleated cell counts. Only in-frame clones appear in the TCRdb table, and some are missing; sequencing was by immunoSEQ multiplex PCR. V and J calls and clone size come straight from that table; D and trimming were deduced from the DNA. The repertoire holds about 180,000 clones, with approximately 85% as singletons. Germline CDR1 MNHNS, CDR2 SASEGT. Losses at the gene ends were 1 base for V and 4 bases for J; bases not matched to a gene: 9. This CDR3 is built from 18 residues. The V call is TRBV6-1, the J call TRBJ1-6; 8 bases line up with TRBD1. The sequence came from a man aged 55 to 70 with acute or convalescent COVID-19. Sequencing input: peripheral blood. DNA of the CDR3: TGTGCCAGCAGTGAAGTCGGGACAGGCCTACTTTATAATTCACCCCTCCACTTT. Amino acids: CASSEVGTGLLYNSPLHF.